This T cell receptor beta chain was recovered during a study of cytomegalovirus exposure and HLA in healthy donors. Study-wide results and caveats: Available immune exposure information covered CMV serostatus only. Later, TCR association rates were found to vary by HLA locus, highest for DRB1 and lowest for HLA-C. It is likely that the observed cluster of highly shared sequence variants was a sequencing artifact.

The PCR was carried out with 60 Vbeta primers and 13 Jbeta primers. The table came from immunoSEQ multiplex PCR; TCRdb's copy has only in-frame clones and leaves some out. The sample includes some 120,000 clones, about 81% of them seen just once. Healthy bone marrow donors supplied every sample. As to this clone: The antigen is unknown.

The TCR sequence derives from a woman in her 30s in good health and CMV-seronegative. What was sequenced was PBMCs.

CDR3 bases: TGTGCCAGCAGCGCGGTACCCCAGGGTAGTACTGAAGCTTTCTTT. Translation gives CASSAVPQGSTEAFF. The chain combines TRBV9 with TRBJ1-1; D may be TRBD1 (5 bases). There are 15 residues in the CDR3. Trimming left V 3 bases short and J 5 bases short, with 17 bases between. Germline CDR1 SGDLS, CDR2 YYNGEE.